Shown below are 30 T cell receptor beta chains from a single sample sequenced in a study of vaccination and CD4 T cells after COVID-19. Antigens of these TCRs are unknown. Cultured CD4+ T cell DNA underwent sequencing with the Oncomine TCR Beta short-read assay. TCRdb redid the calling of the PCR reads with MiXCR, one entry per CDR3 protein. The sample lists 12,000 or so distinct CDR3 sequences, roughly 80% seen once, with 9% to 12% in the top ten. Treatment defined: approximately 11-day PBMC culture with coronavirus spike peptide pools or control peptides (ViraFEST assay). Material for sequencing was CD4+ T cells from blood, cultured in vitro. These receptors originate from a human donor who had recovered from COVID-19.

This clonotype was recorded a few times. The chain uses TRBV6-1 and TRBJ2-5, with a tentative D call TRBD1 (5 bases). Germline V gene sequence: CDR1 MNHNS, CDR2 SASEGT. This CDR3 spans 16 amino acids. V was clipped by 5 bases and J by 1 base, with 17 bases between them. CDR3 sequence (DNA): TGTGCCAGCAGTCCCTTTGAGCAGGGCCCCCAAGAGACCCAGTACTTC. Amino acids: CASSPFEQGPQETQYF.

The J gene is TRBJ2-3, the V gene TRBV7-3; 8 nucleotides agree with TRBD1. Trimming took 5 bases from V and 3 from J; bases not matched to a gene: 4. Germline CDR1 is SGHTA and CDR2 is FQGTGA. The CDR3 loop spans 14 amino acids. The CDR3 DNA is TGTGCCAGCAGCCACCAGGGGGCTACAGATACGCAGTATTTT. It yields the protein CASSHQGATDTQYF.

The chain carries TRBV4-3 and TRBJ1-1; D perhaps matches TRBD1 (5 bases). The V end was cut by 1 base, the J end by 3 bases, with 12 bases between. This CDR3 contains 15 residues. Per germline, CDR1 LGHNA and CDR2 YSLEER. The CDR3 DNA is TGCGCCAGCAGCCAAGGGCAGGGACGAGACACTGAAGCTTTCTTT. Protein product: CASSQGQGRDTEAFF.

This clonotype appeared a few times. This chain connects TRBV11-2 to TRBJ2-7, with 9 positions matching TRBD2. V was clipped by 5 bases and J by 7 bases; unmatched bases: 15. Per germline, CDR1 SGHAT and CDR2 FQNNGV. The CDR3 is made up of 16 amino acids. In DNA, the CDR3 is TGTGCCAGCAGCCCCCGGCGGCTAGCGGGACCCCAGGAGCAGTACTTC. Residues: CASSPRRLAGPQEQYF.

The chain links TRBV7-6 to TRBJ1-1; TRBD1 matches 9 bases. The CDR3 extends over 13 amino acids. V shed 5 bases and J 4 bases; nucleotides not matched to a gene: 2. From germline, CDR1 is SGHVS and CDR2 FNYEAQ. CDR3 sequence: CASSRDRATEAFF. CDR3 DNA sequence: TGTGCCAGCAGCCGGGACAGGGCCACTGAAGCTTTCTTT.

CDR3 protein: CSAPLGSGIGETQYF. DNA of the CDR3: TGCAGTGCCCCCCTGGGGAGCGGGATTGGGGAGACCCAGTACTTC. The chain links TRBV20-1 to TRBJ2-5, with 7 bases matching TRBD2. CDR1 is DFQATT and CDR2 is SNEGSKA in the germline V gene (reference sequence). Trimming at V came to 6 bases and at J to 5 bases, leaving 15 bases not matched to a gene. This CDR3 is 15 amino acids long.

The rearrangement links TRBV25-1 to TRBJ2-4; TRBD2 aligns across 11 bases. Trimming at V came to 8 bases and at J to 8 bases, leaving 11 bases not matched to a gene. The CDR3 runs 15 residues. Per the germline V gene, CDR1 is MGHDK and CDR2 is SYGVNS. The CDR3 DNA is TGTGCCAGCCGCGGCGGTAGCGGGAGGGTCGACATTCAGTACTTC. Its protein product is CASRGGSGRVDIQYF.

This clonotype occurred once. The chain has TRBV20-1 and TRBJ2-4; TRBD1 might be the D (5 bases). The CDR3 runs 16 residues. Germline V gives CDR1 DFQATT, CDR2 SNEGSKA (reference sequence). Trimming removed 3 bases from V and 0 bases from J, with 15 bases in between. Written as DNA, the CDR3 is TGCAGTGCTAGGATAGGGGCTGGCGTAGCCAAAAACATTCAGTACTTC. It translates to CSARIGAGVAKNIQYF.

V and J are TRBV9 and TRBJ2-7; D is undetermined. The CDR3 is made up of 16 amino acids. V was trimmed by 3 bases and J by 0 bases, leaving 16 bases between them. CDR1 is SGDLS, CDR2 YYNGEE, per germline. This chain's CDR3 is CASSATLHPLSYEQYF. CDR3 coding DNA: TGTGCCAGCAGCGCCACCCTCCACCCCCTCTCCTACGAGCAGTACTTC.

This clonotype rates as large. The chain recombines TRBV7-8 with TRBJ2-1; D call uncertain. V was cut by 3 bases and J by 0 bases, with 12 bases left in between. The germline V gene has CDR1 SGHVS and CDR2 FQNEAQ. The CDR3 sequence is 16 residues long. CDR3 DNA sequence: TGTGCCAGCAGCTTTAGCATAACAGTCTCCTACAATGAGCAGTTCTTC. Protein product: CASSFSITVSYNEQFF.

The J gene is TRBJ2-5, the V gene TRBV6-2 or TRBV6-3; D is undetermined. CDR3 size: 13 residues. V lost 6 bases, J lost 5 bases, and 13 bases lay in between. Germline V gene data show CDR1 as MNHEY and CDR2 as SVGEGT. Written as DNA, the CDR3 is TGTGCCAGCAGGACCCCCTCTTGGGAGACCCAGTACTTC. It codes for CASRTPSWETQYF.

The rearrangement joins TRBV9 to TRBJ2-1, with 9 bases fitting TRBD2. The CDR3 length is 16 residues. The V and J ends lost 0 bases and 6 bases, in that order; junction bases with no gene match: 7. The germline gives CDR1 SGDLS, CDR2 YYNGEE. CDR3 loop: CASSVGPAGGGNEQFF. The CDR3 nucleotides are TGTGCCAGCAGCGTAGGTCCAGCGGGAGGAGGCAATGAGCAGTTCTTC.

The J gene is TRBJ2-7, the V gene TRBV20-1; 7 bases align to TRBD2. V dropped 1 base and J dropped 0; count of bases not matched to a gene: 9. Germline CDR1 DFQATT, CDR2 SNEGSKA (reference sequence). CDR3 length: 16 amino acids. Here the CDR3 reads CSARGAGRGPSYEQYF. The DNA for the CDR3 is TGCAGTGCTAGAGGTGCAGGGAGGGGCCCCTCCTACGAGCAGTACTTC.

The V gene is TRBV6-1, the J gene TRBJ1-2; perhaps TRBD1 as D (6 bases). Germline V gene data show CDR1 as MNHNS and CDR2 as SASEGT. Between the trimmed V and J ends, which lost 2 bases and 5 bases, there was a span of 12 bases. The CDR3 spans 14 residues. The CDR3 is CASSERLGGYGYTF. The CDR3 bases are TGTGCCAGCAGTGAACGGCTAGGGGGGTATGGCTACACCTTC.

This CDR3 is CASSLDMGASYEQYF. In DNA, the CDR3 is TGTGCCAGCAGCTTAGATATGGGGGCTTCCTACGAGCAGTACTTC. The V call is TRBV7-8, the J call TRBJ2-7; tentative D call: TRBD1 (6 bases). This CDR3 is built from 15 residues. Germline V gene lookup returns CDR1 SGHVS and CDR2 FQNEAQ. V gave up 1 base and J gave up 1 base, with 11 bases separating them.

The chain carries TRBV12-3 or TRBV12-4 and TRBJ2-2; no reliable D call. Trimming pared 5 bases from V and 0 bases from J, leaving 7 bases between. The CDR3 is made up of 14 amino acids. In DNA form, the CDR3 reads TGTGCCAGCAGTACCTTTACGAACACCGGGGAGCTGTTTTTT. Translated: CASSTFTNTGELFF.

This chain joins TRBV1 and TRBJ1-2; TRBD1 was called by the table and not checked on the DNA. TRBV1 constitutes a pseudogene. CDR3 length: 15 amino acids. The CDR3 is CTSSYRDSINYGYTF. Here the CDR3 DNA reads TGCACCAGCAGCTACCGGGACAGCATTAACTATGGCTACACCTTC.

This clonotype has a single count. The chain carries TRBV20-1 and TRBJ2-3; D unclear. Trimming shortened V by 1 base and J by 1 base, and 9 bases separated the two germline ends. The V gene's germline CDR1 is DFQATT and CDR2 SNEGSKA (reference sequence). The CDR3 consists of 14 residues. CDR3 DNA sequence: TGCAGTGCTAGAGCCCAGACTGGCACAGATACGCAGTATTTT. This translates into CSARAQTGTDTQYF.

The chain has TRBV19 and TRBJ1-1, with 9 bases aligning to TRBD1. This CDR3 is 14 amino acids long. With V trimmed by 5 bases and J by 8 bases, 9 bases remained unmatched. CDR1 is LNHDA, CDR2 SQIVND, per germline (reference sequence). Here the CDR3 DNA reads TGTGCCAGTAGTCCCTCCCGGGACAGGGACGAAGCTTTCTTT. Residues: CASSPSRDRDEAFF. Full variable domain (missing parts from reference TRBV19 and TRBJ1-1): DGGITQSPKYLFRKEGQNVTLSCEQNLNHDAMYWYRQDPGQGLRLIYYSQIVNDFQKGDIAEGYSVSREKKESFPLTVTSAQKNPTAFYLCASSPSRDRDEAFFGQGTRLTVV.

The V and J genes are TRBV27 and TRBJ1-2; the D gene is possibly TRBD1 (6 bases). The V gene's germline CDR1 is MNHEY and CDR2 SMNVEV (reference sequence). The V end was cut by 1 base, the J end by 6 bases, with 21 bases between. The CDR3 contains 17 residues. The CDR3 DNA reads as TGTGCCAGCAGTTTATACAACAACAGAGGGGGGAGGAATGGCTACACCTTC. This encodes CASSLYNNRGGRNGYTF.

V is TRBV15 and J is TRBJ1-1, with a possible D match to TRBD1 (5 bases). V lost 0 bases and J lost 11, with 22 bases in between. This CDR3 spans 16 amino acids. In germline, CDR1 is LNHNV, CDR2 YYDKDF (reference sequence). CDR3 sequence: CATSRERTRGGWVAFF. The CDR3, as DNA: TGTGCCACCAGCAGAGAACGGACCCGGGGGGGGTGGGTGGCTTTCTTT.

This clonotype is labeled as large. The chain uses TRBV19 and TRBJ1-5, with D possibly being TRBD1 (6 bases). V dropped 9 bases and J dropped 0 bases, with 12 bases sitting between them. The CDR3 has 14 residues. Germline V gene lookup returns CDR1 LNHDA and CDR2 SQIVND (reference sequence). The CDR3 is CASRQAYSNQPQHF. DNA for the CDR3: TGTGCCAGCCGACAGGCTTATAGCAATCAGCCCCAGCATTTT. Full variable domain (remainder filled in from reference TRBV19 and TRBJ1-5): DGGITQSPKYLFRKEGQNVTLSCEQNLNHDAMYWYRQDPGQGLRLIYYSQIVNDFQKGDIAEGYSVSREKKESFPLTVTSAQKNPTAFYLCASRQAYSNQPQHFGDGTRLSIL.

With regard to this clonotype: One junction end disagrees with the germline gene, perhaps due to a read error. The chain has TRBV27 and TRBJ1-5; D gene unclear. Germline V CDR1 and CDR2: MNHEY, SMNVEV (reference sequence). The CDR3 sequence is 13 residues long. The CDR3 DNA is TGTGCCAGCAGTTACGCGTACAATCAGCCCCGGCATTTT. It is translated as CASSYAYNQPRHF.

This chain connects TRBV20-1 to TRBJ2-3, with D tentatively TRBD2 (5 bases). The germline V gene has CDR1 DFQATT and CDR2 SNEGSKA (reference sequence). There are 13 residues in the CDR3. Trimming removed 3 bases at V and 1 base at J, with 8 bases between. CDR3: CSASYSGTDTQYF. DNA for the CDR3: TGCAGTGCTAGCTATAGCGGCACAGATACGCAGTATTTT.

The chain combines TRBV5-1 with TRBJ1-1; tentatively, D is TRBD1 (5 bases). This CDR3 is 16 amino acids long. Germline assignment: CDR1 SGHRS and CDR2 YFSETQ. V dropped 0 bases and J dropped 4 bases, with 16 bases sitting between them. The CDR3 loop is CASSLARAGTGTEAFF. The CDR3 nucleotides read TGCGCCAGCAGCTTGGCCAGGGCAGGGACGGGCACTGAAGCTTTCTTT.

The chain employs TRBV5-6 and TRBJ2-4; D possibly uses TRBD1 or TRBD2 (6 bases each). The V end was cut by 4 bases, the J end by 7 bases, with 15 bases between. Germline CDR1 SGHDT, CDR2 YYEEEE. This CDR3 has 14 amino acids. The CDR3 spells CASSLTRGENIQYF. The DNA of the CDR3 is TGTGCCAGCAGCCTGACGAGGGGGGAGAACATTCAGTACTTC.

The chain joins TRBV11-2 to TRBJ2-2, with 11 bases identical to TRBD2. V lost 5 bases, J lost 1 base, and 6 bases stayed unmatched. The germline gives CDR1 SGHAT, CDR2 FQNNGV. This CDR3 contains 17 residues. In DNA form, the CDR3 reads TGTGCCAGCAGCCTCACGACTAGCGGGGTGAACACCGGGGAGCTGTTTTTT. As protein: CASSLTTSGVNTGELFF.

The chain employs TRBV29-1 and TRBJ1-6; D is unresolved. The ends were cut back, 4 bases at V and 4 bases at J, with 8 bases in the middle. Looked up from germline, CDR1 is SQVTM and CDR2 is ANQGSEA. The CDR3 loop spans 13 amino acids. CDR3 nucleotide sequence: TGCAGCGTTGGCCAGTCATATAATTCACCCCTCCACTTT. As protein: CSVGQSYNSPLHF.

V and J are TRBV7-3 and TRBJ2-5; D perhaps matches TRBD2 (5 bases). The CDR3 runs 13 residues. CDR1 SGHTA and CDR2 FQGTGA come from the germline V gene. The V gene lost 2 bases and the J gene lost 4 bases, with 8 bases spanning the gap. CDR3 sequence reads: CASSLLARETQYF. CDR3 DNA sequence: TGTGCCAGCAGCTTACTAGCCCGAGAGACCCAGTACTTC.

The chain joins TRBV6-2 or TRBV6-3 to TRBJ1-6, with a weak D call TRBD1 (6 bases). V was cut by 0 bases and J by 9 bases, with 12 bases left in between. Germline lookup yields CDR1 MNHEY and CDR2 SVGEGT. The CDR3 runs to 15 residues. In DNA form, the CDR3 reads TGTGCCAGCAGTTACTCGACAGGTGATAGTTCACCCCTCCACTTT. Its protein product is CASSYSTGDSSPLHF.